This TCR beta chain was sequenced for a study of metastatic and nonmetastatic thyroid tumors. No treatment of any kind had been given to any patient before thyroid surgery. Trimming pared 2 bases from V and 2 bases from J, leaving 11 bases between. The CDR3 runs 15 residues. The germline V gene encodes CDR1 SGDLS and CDR2 YYNGEE. TCRdb re-clonotyped the PCR reads through MiXCR. The table includes 43,000 or so clones, roughly 15% detected once. The chain is built from TRBV9 and TRBJ2-1; D is possibly TRBD2 (5 bases). Source material: blood. This TCR was recovered from a female donor with papillary thyroid cancer or a benign thyroid nodule (not recorded which). Some clones in this sample may be carry-over from other donors' samples. The CDR3 region has the DNA TGTGCCAGCAGCGTGGCATCGGGAACCTACAATGAGCAGTTCTTC. Amino acid sequence: CASSVASGTYNEQFF.